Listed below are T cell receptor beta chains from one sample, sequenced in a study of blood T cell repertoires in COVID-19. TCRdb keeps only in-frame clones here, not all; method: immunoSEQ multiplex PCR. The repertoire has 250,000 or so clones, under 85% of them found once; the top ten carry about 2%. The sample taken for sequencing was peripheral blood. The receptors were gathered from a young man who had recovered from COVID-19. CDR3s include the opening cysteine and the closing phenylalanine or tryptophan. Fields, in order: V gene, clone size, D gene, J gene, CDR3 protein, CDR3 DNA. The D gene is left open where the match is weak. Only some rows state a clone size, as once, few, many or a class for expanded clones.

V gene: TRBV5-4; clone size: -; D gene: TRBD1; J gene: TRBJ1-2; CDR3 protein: CASSPEGQGDNGYTF; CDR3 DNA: TGTGCCAGCAGCCCGGAGGGACAGGGCGACAATGGCTACACCTTC
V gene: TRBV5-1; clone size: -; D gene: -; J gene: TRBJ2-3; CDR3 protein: CASSLGLMNTDTQYF; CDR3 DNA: TGCGCCAGCAGCTTGGGACTGATGAACACAGATACGCAGTATTTT
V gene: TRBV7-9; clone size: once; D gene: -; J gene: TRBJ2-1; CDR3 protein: CASTSLKGAIEQFF; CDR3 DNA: TGTGCCAGCACCTCTCTGAAAGGGGCGATTGAGCAGTTCTTC
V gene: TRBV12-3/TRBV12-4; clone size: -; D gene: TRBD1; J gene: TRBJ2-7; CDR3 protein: CASSLDREDEQYF; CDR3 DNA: TGTGCCAGCAGTCTGGACAGGGAAGACGAGCAGTACTTC
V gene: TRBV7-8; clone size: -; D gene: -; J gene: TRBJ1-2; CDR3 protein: CASSLGPGNYGYTF; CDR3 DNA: TGTGCCAGCAGCTTAGGCCCAGGGAACTATGGCTACACCTTC
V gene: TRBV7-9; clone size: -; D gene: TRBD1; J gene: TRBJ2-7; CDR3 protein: CASSPRQGSNEQYF; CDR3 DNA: TGTGCCAGCAGCCCCCGACAGGGATCGAACGAGCAGTACTTC
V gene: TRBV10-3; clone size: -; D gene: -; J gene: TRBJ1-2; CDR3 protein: CAISESRGTNYGYTF; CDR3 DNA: TGTGCCATCAGTGAGTCGAGAGGGACAAACTATGGCTACACCTTC
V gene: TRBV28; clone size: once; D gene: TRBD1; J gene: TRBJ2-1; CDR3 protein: CASSTPGQGADEQFF; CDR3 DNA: TGTGCCAGCAGTACACCGGGACAGGGGGCCGATGAGCAGTTCTTC
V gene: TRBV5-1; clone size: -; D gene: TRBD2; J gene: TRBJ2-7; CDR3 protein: CASSPQGSGVYEQYF; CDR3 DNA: TGCGCCAGCAGCCCACAGGGTAGCGGGGTATACGAGCAGTACTTC
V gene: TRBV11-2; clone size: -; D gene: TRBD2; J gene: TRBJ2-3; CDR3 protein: CASSLDPLIGGGDTDTQYF; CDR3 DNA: TGTGCCAGCAGCTTAGATCCCCTCATAGGCGGGGGGGACACAGATACGCAGTATTTT
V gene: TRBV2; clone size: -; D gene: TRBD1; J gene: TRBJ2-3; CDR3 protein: CASSAGQGVLTDTQYF; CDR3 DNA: TGTGCCAGCAGTGCAGGACAGGGGGTCCTCACAGATACGCAGTATTTT
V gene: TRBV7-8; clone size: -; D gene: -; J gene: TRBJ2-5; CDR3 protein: CASSKSPTSGKTQYF; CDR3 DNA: TGTGCCAGCAGCAAAAGTCCGACTAGTGGGAAGACCCAGTACTTC
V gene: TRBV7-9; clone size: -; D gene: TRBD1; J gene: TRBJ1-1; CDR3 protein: CASSFQGAGAEAFF; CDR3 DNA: TGTGCCAGCAGCTTTCAGGGGGCCGGGGCTGAAGCTTTCTTT
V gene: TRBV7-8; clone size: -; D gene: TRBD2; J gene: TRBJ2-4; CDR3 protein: CASSLRSLAGGLLAKNIQYF; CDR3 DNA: TGTGCCAGCAGCTTAAGGTCTCTAGCGGGGGGTTTACTAGCCAAAAACATTCAGTACTTC
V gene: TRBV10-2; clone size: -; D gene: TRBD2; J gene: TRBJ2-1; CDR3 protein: CASSESIGGAYNEQFF; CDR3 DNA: TGCGCCAGCAGTGAGTCAATCGGGGGGGCCTACAATGAGCAGTTCTTC
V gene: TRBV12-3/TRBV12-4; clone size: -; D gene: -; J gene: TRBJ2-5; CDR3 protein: CPSRGLETQYF; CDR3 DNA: TGCCCCTCGCGGGGTCTGGAGACCCAGTACTTC
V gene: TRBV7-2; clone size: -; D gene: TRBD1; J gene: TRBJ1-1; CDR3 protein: CASSSRQGRMTEAFF; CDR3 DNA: TGTGCCAGCAGCTCCCGACAGGGGCGGATGACTGAAGCTTTCTTT
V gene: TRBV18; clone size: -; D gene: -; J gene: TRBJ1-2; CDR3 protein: CASSPAAPRDYGYTF; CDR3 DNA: TGTGCCAGCTCACCAGCCGCCCCGCGGGACTATGGCTACACCTTC
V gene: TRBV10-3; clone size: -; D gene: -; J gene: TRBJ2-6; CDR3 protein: CAILQKSGANVLTF; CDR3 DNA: TGTGCCATCCTCCAGAAATCTGGGGCCAACGTCCTGACTTTC